The present T cell receptor beta chain was sequenced within a study of OX40 agonist ivuxolimab in advanced cancers. Overall study: Among those enrolled, mean age was 60 years (range about 23 to 79) and approximately 83% were male. Study-level findings and limits: Expanded clones were, on average, more numerous among CD8+ T cells than CD4+. Patients who responded partially at 0.1-3.0 mg/kg showed clonal expansion ranking among the lowest.

Libraries were prepared by immunoSEQ multiplex PCR; TCRdb keeps only in-frame clonotypes and omits some of them. The table lists 55,000 to 80,000 clones, roughly 84% of them singletons. Blood got drawn at baseline, again on cycle 4 day 1, and then on cycle 7 day 1. The CDR3 extends over 14 amino acids. The V gene's germline CDR1 is SGHAT and CDR2 FQNNGV. Trimming stripped 5 bases from V and 5 bases from J, with 15 bases between. In the case of this clone: Its antigen is unidentified.

The sample in question was CD4+ or CD8+ T cells sorted from blood, obtained in a trial of the OX40 agonist ivuxolimab. V usage is TRBV11-2 and J usage is TRBJ2-5; a weak D match, TRBD1 (5 bases). The source is an adult with an advanced solid tumor such as melanoma, head and neck, liver or kidney cancer. This CDR3 is CASSPTTDSETQYF. The CDR3 region has the DNA TGTGCCAGCAGCCCCACGACAGACTCGGAGACCCAGTACTTC. Variable domain in full (rest from reference TRBV11-2 and TRBJ2-5): EAGVAQSPRYKIIEKRQSVAFWCNPISGHATLYWYQQILGQGPKLLIQFQNNGVVDDSQLPKDRFSAERLKGVDSTLKIQPAKLEDSAVYLCASSPTTDSETQYFGPGTRLLVL.